This T cell receptor beta chain originates from a study of vaccination and CD4 T cells after COVID-19. About the research overall: The study collected post-vaccine samples a median roughly 71 days after dose two, with a range of 14 to 241. Findings and caveats of the study: Among those convalescent, a median around 89% of reactive clones emerged solely post-vaccination.

Cultured CD4+ T cell DNA was sequenced using the Oncomine TCR Beta short-read assay. In TCRdb, the PCR reads were re-called with MiXCR into one record per CDR3 protein. The repertoire holds around 10,000 distinct CDR3 sequences, with under 35% as singletons. Treatment noted: roughly nine-day PBMC culture with coronavirus spike peptide pools or control peptides (ViraFEST assay). About 2.1 million PBMCs were grown per well alongside roughly 9.1 IU/ml IL-2 and about 10 ug/ml peptide pools. Germline assignment: CDR1 DFQATT and CDR2 SNEGSKA (reference sequence). This CDR3 has 13 residues. V lost 5 bases, J lost 3 bases, and 13 bases lay in between. This clonotype was found a few times. Its specificity is not known.

The chain carries TRBV20-1 and TRBJ1-1, with D possibly TRBD1 on 5 matching bases. The TCR sequence derives from a human donor with COVID-19. Specimen: cultured CD4+ T cells from blood. CDR3 sequence reads: CSAGQGLDTEAFF. For the CDR3, the DNA is TGCAGTGCTGGGCAGGGTCTCGACACTGAAGCTTTCTTT.